Described below is a single T cell receptor beta chain sequence and its context. No antigen is known for it. The assay was run at survey level. The method was immunoSEQ multiplex PCR; TCRdb's version includes in-frame clones alone and lacks a portion of them. The table has 25,000 to 35,000 clones, roughly 78% seen once; the top ten hold around 4.4%. This specimen belongs to a study of pediatric ulcerative colitis. The study, taken as a whole, reports: Repertoires came from total lymphocyte DNA, so rare subsets like regulatory T cells may be missed. Compared with controls, ulcerative colitis showed greater blood-rectum clone sharing. All ulcerative colitis patients, but no controls, carried a couple of rectal clonotypes.

CDR1 is SGHAT and CDR2 is FQDESV in the germline V gene (reference sequence). The CDR3 runs 16 residues. V shed 5 bases and J 3 bases; nucleotides not matched to a gene: 10. The sequenced material came from blood. The rearrangement joins TRBV11-1 to TRBJ2-7, with 10 bases fitting TRBD2. The clonotype was recovered from a boy younger than 18 with severe ulcerative colitis. The CDR3 DNA is TGTGCCAGCAGCCCAACAACGGGACTAGCGTACTACGAGCAGTACTTC. Translated, it gives CASSPTTGLAYYEQYF.